One sample yielded the 4 T cell receptor beta chains listed below, sequenced in a study of T cell responses to AZD1222 COVID-19 vaccine. The assay was immunoSEQ multiplex PCR, and TCRdb's table has in-frame clones only and misses some. The data show 150,000 to 200,000 clones, around 92% seen once. The sample was peripheral blood, taken 28 days after the second AZD1222 dose. These TCRs come from an adult who received the AZD1222 COVID-19 vaccine.

This sequence joins TRBV21-1 and TRBJ1-2; the table's D gene call, TRBD1, was not cross checked with the DNA. TRBV21-1 is classified as a pseudogene. CDR3 length: 12 amino acids. CDR3 DNA: TGTGCCAGCAGCATCGGACAGCGTGGCTACACCTTC. Residues: CASSIGQRGYTF.

This chain joins TRBV2 and TRBJ1-5, with 7 nucleotides matching TRBD1. The V gene end was trimmed by 4 bases and the J gene end by 7 bases; junction bases not matched to a gene: 4. The CDR3 extends over 13 amino acids. Per the germline V gene, CDR1 is SNHLY and CDR2 is FYNNEI. DNA of the CDR3: TGTGCCAGCAGTGGACAGGGAGGGCAGCCCCAGCATTTT. Protein product: CASSGQGGQPQHF.

The V gene is TRBV6-4, the J gene TRBJ1-3; TRBD1 might be the D (5 bases). The CDR3 is 14 residues long. The germline V gene has CDR1 MRHNA and CDR2 SNTAGT. Trimming took off 6 bases at V and 2 bases at J, with 11 bases between the two ends. CDR3 residues: CASRPARAGNTIYF. The CDR3 DNA is TGTGCCAGCAGGCCCGCCAGGGCTGGAAACACCATATATTTT.

This clone occurred many times. The chain joins TRBV30 to TRBJ1-2; unclear D gene. V lost 2 bases to trimming and J lost 4 bases, with 32 bases between them. Looked up from germline, CDR1 is GTSNPN and CDR2 is SVGIG (reference sequence). The CDR3 loop spans 20 amino acids. The CDR3 protein is CAWSLKLIRAGLNKGYGYTF. CDR3 nucleotides: TGTGCCTGGAGTCTCAAGCTTATACGGGCTGGGCTGAATAAGGGCTATGGCTACACCTTC.